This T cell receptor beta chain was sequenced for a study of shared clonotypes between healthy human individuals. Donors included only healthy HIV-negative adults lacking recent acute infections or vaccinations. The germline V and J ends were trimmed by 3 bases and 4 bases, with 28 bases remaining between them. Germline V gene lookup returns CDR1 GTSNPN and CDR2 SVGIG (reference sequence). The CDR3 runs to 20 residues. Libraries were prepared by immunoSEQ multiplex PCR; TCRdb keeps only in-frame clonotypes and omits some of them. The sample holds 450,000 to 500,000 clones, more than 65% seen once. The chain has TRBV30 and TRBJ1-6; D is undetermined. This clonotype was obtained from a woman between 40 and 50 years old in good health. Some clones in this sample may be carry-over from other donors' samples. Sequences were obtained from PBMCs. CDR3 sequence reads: CAWSPPNWWQAAVYNSPLHF. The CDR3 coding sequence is TGTGCCTGGAGCCCCCCCAATTGGTGGCAGGCCGCCGTTTATAATTCACCCCTCCACTTT.